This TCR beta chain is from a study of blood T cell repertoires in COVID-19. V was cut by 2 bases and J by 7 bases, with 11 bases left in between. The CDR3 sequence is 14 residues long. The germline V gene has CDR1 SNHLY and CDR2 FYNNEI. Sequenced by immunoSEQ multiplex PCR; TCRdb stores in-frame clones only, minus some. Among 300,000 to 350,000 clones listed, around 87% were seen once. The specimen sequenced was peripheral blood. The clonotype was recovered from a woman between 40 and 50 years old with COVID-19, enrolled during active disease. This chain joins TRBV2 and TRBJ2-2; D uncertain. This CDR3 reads CASSEYGIIGELFF. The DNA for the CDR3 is TGTGCCAGCAGTGAATATGGCATCATCGGGGAGCTGTTTTTT.